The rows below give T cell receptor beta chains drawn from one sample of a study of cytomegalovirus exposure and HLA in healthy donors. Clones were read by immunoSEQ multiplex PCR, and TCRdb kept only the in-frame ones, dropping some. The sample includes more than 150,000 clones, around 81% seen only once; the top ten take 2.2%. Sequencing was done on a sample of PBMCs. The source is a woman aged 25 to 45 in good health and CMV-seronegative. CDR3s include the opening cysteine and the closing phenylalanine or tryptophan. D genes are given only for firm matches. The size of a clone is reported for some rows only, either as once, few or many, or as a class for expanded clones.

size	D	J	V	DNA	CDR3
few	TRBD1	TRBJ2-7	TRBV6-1	TGTGCCAGCACCGACCGGGACAGGAGCTCCTACGAGCAGTACTTC	CASTDRDRSSYEQYF
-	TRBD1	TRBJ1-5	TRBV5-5	TGTGCCAGCAGCTTGACCGGGACAGGGATAGGCAATCAGCCCCAGCATTTT	CASSLTGTGIGNQPQHF
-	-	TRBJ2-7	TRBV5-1	TGCGCCAGCAGCTTGCCAGGGATCTCCTACGAGCAGTACTTC	CASSLPGISYEQYF
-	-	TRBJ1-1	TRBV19	TGTGCCAGTAGTCCCTCCTACACTGAAGCTTTCTTT	CASSPSYTEAFF
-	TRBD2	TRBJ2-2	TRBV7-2	TGTGCCAGCAGCTCACCTAGCGGGGAAACCACCGGGGAGCTGTTTTTT	CASSSPSGETTGELFF
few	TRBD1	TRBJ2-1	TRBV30	TGTGCCTGGAGTGGCCACGGTGGAGGAGACAGGGACTACAATGAGCAGTTCTTC	CAWSGHGGGDRDYNEQFF
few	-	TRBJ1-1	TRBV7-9	TGTGCCAACCGGCGGTTGAACACTGAAGCTTTCTTT	CANRRLNTEAFF
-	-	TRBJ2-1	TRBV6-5	TGTGCCAGCAGTTACTCTGACACCCATTTCGGCAATGAGCAGTTCTTC	CASSYSDTHFGNEQFF
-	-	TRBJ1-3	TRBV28	TGTGCCAGCACCGGTCGGGGGGCTGGAGGAAACACCATATATTTT	CASTGRGAGGNTIYF
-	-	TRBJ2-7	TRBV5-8	TGTGCCAGTCCGTTACTTCCAGGGCTCTACGAGCAGTACTTC	CASPLLPGLYEQYF
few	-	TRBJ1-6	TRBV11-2	TGTGCCAGCAGCTATCAGAAATCACCCCTCCACTTT	CASSYQKSPLHF
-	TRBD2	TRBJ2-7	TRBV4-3	TGCGCCAGCAGCCGCGAACTACTAGCGGGGGGAACCTACGAGCAGTACTTC	CASSRELLAGGTYEQYF
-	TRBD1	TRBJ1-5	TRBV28	TGTGCCAGCACCCTAAGACAGGGCCTCAATCAGCCCCAGCATTTT	CASTLRQGLNQPQHF
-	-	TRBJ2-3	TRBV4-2	TGTGCCAGCAGCCAAGATAACAGGGGCACAGATACGCAGTATTTT	CASSQDNRGTDTQYF
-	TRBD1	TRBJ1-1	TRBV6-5	TGTGCCAGCAGCTTGACAGGGATGAACACTGAAGCTTTCTTT	CASSLTGMNTEAFF
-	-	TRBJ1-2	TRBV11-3	TGTGCCAGCAGCCTCTTTCCTTCCGCGGGCGATGGCTACACCTTC	CASSLFPSAGDGYTF
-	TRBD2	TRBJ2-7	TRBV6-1	TGTGCCAGCAGTGAATACCCAGCGGGAGAACCCTACGAGCAGTACTTC	CASSEYPAGEPYEQYF
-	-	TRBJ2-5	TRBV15	TGTGCCACCAGCAGAGTCAGGGGAGAGACCCAGTACTTC	CATSRVRGETQYF
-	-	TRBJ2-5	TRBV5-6	TGTGCCAGCAGCTTGGAAACGACTGGCGGGACCCAGTACTTC	CASSLETTGGTQYF
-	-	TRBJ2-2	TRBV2	TGTGCCAGCAGTGAATTCCGGCAGGGGACCGGGGAGCTGTTTTTT	CASSEFRQGTGELFF
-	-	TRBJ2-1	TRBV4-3	TGCGCCAGCAGCCAAGATAGGACATCCACCTACAATGAGCAGTTCTTC	CASSQDRTSTYNEQFF
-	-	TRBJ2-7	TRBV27	TGTGCCAGCAGTCCGGGTGCAAGGGGGGGTCTTGGGCAGTACTTC	CASSPGARGGLGQYF